Each of the 10 T cell receptor beta chains below was sequenced from the same sample in a study of identical twins. TCRdb re-called the 5' RACE reads through MiXCR, storing one row per CDR3 protein. The sample has approximately 680,000 distinct CDR3 sequences; about 7.1% are singletons. Another study also made use of these data, one on yellow fever vaccine responses in identical twins.

The sequencing sample was made of PBMCs. These receptors all stem from a woman aged 18-29 years in good health.

This clonotype was seen many times. The V call is TRBV5-1, the J call TRBJ2-5; TRBD2 matches 8 bases. CDR1 is SGHRS, CDR2 YFSETQ, per germline. There are 13 residues in the CDR3. V dropped 4 bases and J dropped 3; count of bases not matched to a gene: 2. CDR3 bases: TGCGCCAGCAGCCGGGGGGGAGAAGAGACCCAGTACTTC. Protein product: CASSRGGEETQYF.

This clonotype was observed a few times. The chain uses TRBV5-1 and TRBJ2-3, with TRBD2 matching 9 bases. The CDR3 has 17 amino acids. V trimming: 2 bases; J trimming: 0 bases; junction bases outside the gene matches: 7. Per the germline V gene, CDR1 is SGHRS and CDR2 is YFSETQ. The CDR3 here is CASSFPGLAASTDTQYF. The DNA of the CDR3 is TGCGCCAGCAGCTTTCCGGGACTAGCAGCTAGCACAGATACGCAGTATTTT.

This chain connects TRBV7-8 to TRBJ1-1, with no clear D. Germline CDR1 and CDR2: SGHVS and FQNEAQ. This CDR3 region has 16 residues. V lost 4 bases, J lost 1 base, and 16 bases lay in between. CDR3 region: CASSSLSPSGNTEAFF. CDR3 nucleotide sequence: TGTGCCAGCAGCTCTTTAAGCCCCTCGGGGAACACTGAAGCTTTCTTT.

This clonotype came up a few times. The V and J genes are TRBV10-3 and TRBJ2-1, with 11 bases lining up with TRBD2. The CDR3 totals 15 residues. Trimming cost V 7 bases and J 4 bases; bases outside gene matches: 6. CDR1 is ENHRY, CDR2 SYGVKD, per germline. In DNA form, the CDR3 reads TGTGCCATCACCCCTAGCGGGAGGCAATACAATGAGCAGTTCTTC. This encodes CAITPSGRQYNEQFF.

This clonotype was recorded a few times. The V and J genes are TRBV28 and TRBJ2-1; 9 bases match TRBD2. CDR3 length: 13 amino acids. Trimming cost V 10 bases and J 4 bases; bases outside gene matches: 5. Germline V gene lookup returns CDR1 MDHEN and CDR2 SYDVKM. The CDR3 loop reads CATTSGLYNEQFF. CDR3 coding DNA: TGTGCCACTACTAGCGGGCTATACAATGAGCAGTTCTTC.

The rearrangement joins TRBV20-1 to TRBJ2-7; 9 bases agree with TRBD2. This CDR3 region has 15 residues. Unmatched junction bases numbered 10, after V lost 6 bases and J lost 1 base. The germline V gene encodes CDR1 DFQATT and CDR2 SNEGSKA (reference sequence). CDR3 DNA sequence: TGCAGTGCCCAGCAAGCTAGCGGGAAATCCTACGAGCAGTACTTC. This gives the protein CSAQQASGKSYEQYF.

The chain couples TRBV19 to TRBJ1-3; no definite D call. CDR1 is LNHDA, CDR2 SQIVND, per germline (reference sequence). The length of the CDR3 is 15 residues. The V gene lost 6 bases and the J gene lost 0 bases, with 12 bases spanning the gap. The CDR3 is CASRPGPLSGNTIYF. In DNA form, the CDR3 reads TGTGCCAGTAGGCCCGGTCCACTCTCTGGAAACACCATATATTTT.

The J gene is TRBJ2-1, the V gene TRBV28; 10 bases are a match to TRBD2. Germline V lookup: CDR1 MDHEN, CDR2 SYDVKM. This CDR3 is built from 17 residues. The V and J ends lost 3 bases and 3 bases, in that order; junction bases with no gene match: 8. CDR3 loop: CASSLQTGTSVYNEQFF. The CDR3 DNA sequence: TGTGCCAGCAGTTTGCAAACCGGGACTAGCGTCTACAATGAGCAGTTCTTC.

This clonotype came up a few times. The J gene is TRBJ2-5, the V gene TRBV4-2; D is ambiguous. The CDR3 extends over 14 amino acids. Deletions cut 0 bases from V and 2 bases from J, with 7 bases between. CDR1 LGHNA and CDR2 YNFKEQ come from the germline V gene. The CDR3 nucleotides are TGTGCCAGCAGCCAAGAGGGGATGCAAGAGACCCAGTACTTC. Translation: CASSQEGMQETQYF.

This clonotype was picked up many times. This chain uses TRBV7-2 with TRBJ1-4, with a possible D match to TRBD1 (6 bases). Germline loops: CDR1 SGHTA, CDR2 FQGNSA. CDR3 length: 17 amino acids. Trimming shortened V by 1 base and J by 4 bases, and 16 bases separated the two germline ends. DNA of the CDR3: TGTGCCAGCAGCTTAGGGGGTCGGGGGACAAGTAATGAAAAACTGTTTTTT. Protein sequence: CASSLGGRGTSNEKLFF.